What follows is one TCR beta chain and its context. TCRdb reprocessed the RT-PCR reads via MiXCR and lists one record per CDR3 protein. The sample consists of about 170,000 distinct CDR3 sequences, roughly 12% of them appearing once. This entry is derived from a study of response to subunit inactivated influenza vaccine. This CDR3 has 15 residues. The ends lost 0 bases at V and 5 bases at J; junction bases unmatched: 6. Germline V gene data show CDR1 as DFQATT and CDR2 as SNEGSKA (reference sequence). Separately, the same data were catalogued under a study of T cells expressing NK-cell markers. That work adds: UMIs were included in TCR beta cDNA generated by 5'RACE template switching.

Sequencing used CD8+ T cells sorted from PBMCs, obtained roughly 12 days after vaccination. The clonotype was recovered from a man aged 50 or older who received an inactivated influenza vaccine. The gene calls are TRBV20-1 and TRBJ2-5; 10 bases match TRBD2. As DNA, the CDR3 is TGCAGTGCTAGAGATAGCGGGGGGCAAGCGGAGACCCAGTACTTC. Its translation: CSARDSGGQAETQYF.